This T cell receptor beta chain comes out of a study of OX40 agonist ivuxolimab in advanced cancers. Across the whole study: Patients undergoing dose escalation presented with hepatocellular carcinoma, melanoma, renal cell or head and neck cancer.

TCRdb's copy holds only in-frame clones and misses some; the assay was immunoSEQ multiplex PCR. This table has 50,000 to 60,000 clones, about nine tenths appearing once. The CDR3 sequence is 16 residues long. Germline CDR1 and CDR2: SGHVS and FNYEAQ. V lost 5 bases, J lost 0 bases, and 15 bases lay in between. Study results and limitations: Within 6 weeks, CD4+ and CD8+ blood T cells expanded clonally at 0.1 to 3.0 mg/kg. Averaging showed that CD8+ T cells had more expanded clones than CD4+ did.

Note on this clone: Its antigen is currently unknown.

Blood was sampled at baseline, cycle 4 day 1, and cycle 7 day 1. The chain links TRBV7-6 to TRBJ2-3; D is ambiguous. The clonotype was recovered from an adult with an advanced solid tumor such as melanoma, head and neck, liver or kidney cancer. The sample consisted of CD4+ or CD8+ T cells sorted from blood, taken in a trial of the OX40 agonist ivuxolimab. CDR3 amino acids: CASSQNVGPSTDTQYF. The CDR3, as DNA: TGTGCCAGCAGCCAAAACGTCGGGCCCAGCACAGATACGCAGTATTTT.